This T cell receptor beta chain was captured in a study of identical twins. MiXCR was run by TCRdb on the 5' RACE reads, yielding one entry per CDR3 protein. The sample carries about 690,000 distinct CDR3 sequences, 5.5% to 7.5% recorded once. The table lists this clonotype with many counts. The germline V gene encodes CDR1 SQVTM and CDR2 ANQGSEA. V dropped 7 bases and J dropped 0; count of bases not matched to a gene: 4. The CDR3 is 14 residues long. Material for sequencing was naive T cells sorted from blood. The origin of this receptor is a man between 18 and 29 years old in good health. The chain links TRBV29-1 to TRBJ2-3; 10 positions match TRBD1. CDR3 region: CSAWTGGSTDTQYF. The CDR3, as DNA: TGCAGCGCCTGGACAGGGGGAAGCACAGATACGCAGTATTTT.